The text below deals with one TCR beta chain. The antigen it binds to is not known. Qualities for individual bases were not recorded, and no much larger clone is one base off. V lost 4 bases and J lost 5 bases; the stretch between them is 5 bases long. Taken from cysteine to phenylalanine, the CDR3 has 10 residues. Only the CDR3 part of the read is kept: 30 bases, read in frame from the first base. CDR1 and CDR2 (GTSNPN, SVGIG) derive from the germline V gene (reference sequence). The data are from a study of blood T cell repertoires in COVID-19 (dated by TCRdb to the early 2020s). About the investigation overall: Collaborator samples came from the United States, Italy and Spain and covered acute and convalescent phases of COVID-19. The prospective study material was composed of cDNA or gDNA derived from T cells, B-cell-depleted T cells, or PBMCs. Deeply sampled blood TCRbeta repertoires from subjects exposed to, actively infected with, or recovered from COVID-19 were included in the dataset. The repertoires were released in a freely available public database intended as a resource for research on the immune response to SARS-CoV-2. Samples were obtained from the ongoing ImmuneRACE study (first 160 participants) and from about 1,300 subjects provided by 6 global collaborators. The sample metadata nearly always contained a de-identified subject ID, COVID-19 status, age in years and sex. Where available, HLA class I and class II types were obtained from metadata supplied by the sample provider rather than from assay-based typing.

At one collaborating source in Seattle, patients were enrolled during active infection and were followed longitudinally through the course of disease. Each collaborating institution followed its own protocols to collect whole blood in K2EDTA tubes. For TCRbeta analysis, collaborators shipped samples in one of three forms: frozen whole blood, isolated PBMCs, or DNA extracted from either of those sample types. TCRbeta CDR3 regions were amplified from genomic DNA by means of the immunoSEQ Assay, a bias-controlled multiplex PCR. Concerning the study's data processing: Nucleated cell counts per sample were estimated from amplification of reference gene primers within the assay. To quantify the absolute abundance of each unique TCRbeta CDR3 rearrangement, sequence reads were collapsed and filtered. For each sample, productive Simpson clonality was calculated by taking the square root of Simpson's diversity index across productive rearrangements. The table was pulled from immuneACCESS by TCRdb, which kept in-frame rearrangements only. Such tables lose some clones; where checked, under half of the loss comes from unresolved V genes, and the rest has no known cause. That table is the source of V, J and clone size, and D and trimming were worked out from the DNA. The table for this sample lists about 180,000 clones; 79% of them were counted only once. The ten largest clonotypes hold around 8% of the sample.

Broader findings and caveats from the paper: How much clinical and demographic metadata was included differed by source and by participant, and the metadata was provided uncurated.

The specimen was peripheral blood. The TCR comes from a woman aged 60-75 years with COVID-19, enrolled during active disease. The sequence is built from TRBV30 and TRBJ1-1; the D gene assignment is ambiguous. CDR3 protein: CAWIRTEAFF. The DNA sequence follows: TGTGCCTGGATTCGGACTGAAGCTTTCTTT. Full variable domain (CDR3 extended with the reference TRBV30 and TRBJ1-1 proteins): SQTIHQWPATLVQPVGSPLSLECTVEGTSNPNLYWYRQAAGRGLQLLFYSVGIGQISSEVPQNLSASRPQDRQFILSSKKLLLSDSGFYLCAWIRTEAFFGQGTRLTVV.